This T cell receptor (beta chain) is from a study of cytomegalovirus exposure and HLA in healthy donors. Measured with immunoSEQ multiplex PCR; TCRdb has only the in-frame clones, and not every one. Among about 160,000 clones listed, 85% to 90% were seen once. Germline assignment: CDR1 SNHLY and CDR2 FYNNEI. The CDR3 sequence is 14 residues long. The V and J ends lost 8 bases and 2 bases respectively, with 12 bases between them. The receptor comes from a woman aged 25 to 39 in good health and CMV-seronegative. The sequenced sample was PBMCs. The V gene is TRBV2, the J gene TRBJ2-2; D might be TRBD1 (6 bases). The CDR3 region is CASRTGINTGELFF. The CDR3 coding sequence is TGTGCCAGCCGTACAGGGATAAACACCGGGGAGCTGTTTTTT.